This record concerns one TCR beta chain sequence. This clone has a single count. Its antigen is still unknown. Nothing much larger sits one base from this clone, and base qualities are not available. The goal of deep resolution MiSeq sequencing was a depth between 1 in 1 million and 1 in 200,000 T cells, and coverage averaged 10x per clonotype. The immunoSEQ hsTCRB Kit was used to generate the TCR beta libraries. Per the source publication's procedure: Data were analyzed with ImmunoSEQ Data Assistant and ImmunoSEQ Analyzer, with V, D and J genes assigned per IMGT definitions. Clonality, with values ranging from 0 to 1, was calculated as one minus the normalized Shannon entropy of productive rearrangement frequencies. Public clonotype analysis was restricted to overrepresented clonotypes comprising at least 0.05% of each patient's repertoire. Fewer than 15 repertoires from age-matched healthy donors, obtained from immuneACCESS, served as clonality controls. Not all clones reach the TCRdb copy of this immuneACCESS table, which keeps in-frame sequences only. Checked studies attribute under half of the gap to unresolved V genes and leave the rest unexplained. That table supplies the V and J calls and clone size; D and trimming were determined from the DNA. In all, the sample holds 110,000 to 150,000 clones, and roughly 77% of those were seen once. The leading ten clones occupy about 29% of the sample.

This sample is part of a study of cytotoxic CD8 clonotypes in ibrutinib-treated CLL (TCRdb year 2021). In terms of the full investigation: The cohort was composed of more than ten relapsed/refractory and roughly 15 treatment-naive patients; IGHV unmutated status was identified in about 17 patients. Every remission and progressive disease sample was obtained while ibrutinib was still being received by the patients. Samples averaged about 260,000 productive templates and approximately 100,000 productive rearrangements. Of the 90 or so participants in the trial, 25 to 30 had longitudinal samples available. Responses were partial in approximately 24 patients and complete in 2; after median around 66 months follow-up, around 15 stayed in remission and 12 progressed. Samples at response were collected after a median of approximately twelve months of treatment, with a range of 6 to 36 months. Cryopreserved peripheral blood mononuclear cells were collected at three points: before therapy, at response, and at either sustained remission or disease progression. Overall study outcomes, separate from this receptor: Baseline clonality exceeded that of age-matched healthy donors and correlated strongly with circulating CD8+ T-cell counts. At ibrutinib response clonality went up, during sustained remission it held steady, and at progression it dropped back toward baseline. Public clonotypes were found to be uncommon and were observed to contract or remain stable during treatment; the increase in clonality was shown to reflect expansion of private clonotypes at ibrutinib response. Sustained-remission and progressing patients did not have matched sampling times, and lymph node repertoires were not examined.

The label giving this sample's time point can be read as: about eleven months on ibrutinib. For TCR beta library preparation, roughly 2.2 micrograms of genomic DNA were isolated from cryopreserved PBMCs. High-throughput TCR beta sequencing was performed on longitudinal blood samples from CLL patients receiving ibrutinib monotherapy. Patients were enrolled in a phase 2 open-label single-center ibrutinib monotherapy trial. From cysteine to phenylalanine, the CDR3 is 15 amino acids long. Here the CDR3 DNA is all that survives: 45 bases in frame from base 1. Germline trimming amounts to 1 base on V and 4 bases on J, with 2 as the count of junction bases outside the gene matches. CDR1 and CDR2, per the germline V gene (reference sequence), are SEHNR and FQNEAQ.

This chain is built from TRBV7-9 and TRBJ2-2, and TRBD2 aligns with 8 junction nucleotides. The sample consisted of PBMCs, taken after 12 months of ibrutinib treatment. The receptor comes from a human donor with chronic lymphocytic leukemia. The CDR3 is CASSLGLAGTGELFF. The nucleotide sequence is TGTGCCAGCAGCTTAGGTCTAGCGGGCACCGGGGAGCTGTTTTTT.